Each of the 16 T cell receptor beta chains below was sequenced from the same sample in a study of cytomegalovirus exposure and HLA in healthy donors. Primers: 60 Vbeta forward and 13 Jbeta reverse. Profiled with immunoSEQ multiplex PCR; TCRdb holds only in-frame clones, not every one. This sample has about 120,000 clones, with approximately 70% found just once. Sequencing was carried out using PBMCs. These receptors came from a woman in her forties in good health and CMV-seropositive.

This clone has only a few counts. The chain couples TRBV18 to TRBJ1-2; D is unresolved. Trimming cost V 2 bases and J 10 bases, with 17 bases left between them. CDR3 size: 14 residues. The germline V gene has CDR1 KGHSH and CDR2 LQKENI. Written as DNA, the CDR3 is TGTGCCAGCTCACCATTACAAACCCCTTTCAACTACACCTTC. Translating it yields CASSPLQTPFNYTF.

The chain uses TRBV5-1 and TRBJ1-1; 12 bases line up with TRBD1. CDR1 and CDR2 from the germline V gene are SGHRS and YFSETQ. The CDR3 covers 17 residues. After removal of 1 base from V and 10 bases from J, the junction contained 14 bases not matched to a gene. The DNA for the CDR3 is TGCGCCAGCAGCTTGACGTCCCGGGACAGGGGGCGCGGCGGAGCTTTCTTT. It yields the protein CASSLTSRDRGRGGAFF.

The genes are TRBV9 and TRBJ2-1, with 12 bases that match TRBD2. This CDR3 region has 16 residues. Germline loops: CDR1 SGDLS, CDR2 YYNGEE. The trim removed 4 bases at V and 3 bases at J, leaving 5 bases unmatched. CDR3 sequence: CASSSLLAGGYNEQFF. In nucleotides, the CDR3 is TGTGCCAGCAGCAGTCTACTAGCGGGAGGCTACAATGAGCAGTTCTTC.

The CDR3 is CASSPLAESTDTQYF. Here the CDR3 DNA reads TGTGCCAGCTCACCTCTAGCGGAGTCCACAGATACGCAGTATTTT. The V call is TRBV18, the J call TRBJ2-3; 7 bases agree with TRBD2. CDR1 and CDR2 (germline): KGHSH, LQKENI. The CDR3 length is 15 residues. With V trimmed by 3 bases and J by 2 bases, 5 bases remained unmatched.

The V gene is TRBV19, the J gene TRBJ1-1; 8 bases match TRBD1. This CDR3 contains 14 residues. Trimming cost V 5 bases and J 7 bases; bases outside gene matches: 9. The germline V gene has CDR1 LNHDA and CDR2 SQIVND (reference sequence). The chain's CDR3 is CASSYQGASSEAFF. The CDR3 DNA reads TGTGCCAGTAGTTACCAGGGGGCAAGTAGTGAAGCTTTCTTT.

The J gene is TRBJ1-2, the V gene TRBV30; the match to TRBD1 covers 9 bases. CDR1 is GTSNPN and CDR2 is SVGIG in the germline V gene (reference sequence). Trimming at V came to 2 bases and at J to 4 bases, leaving 5 bases not matched to a gene. The CDR3 is 14 amino acids. CDR3 bases: TGTGCCTGGAGTCTACAGGGGGCTGGCTATGGCTACACCTTC. Protein sequence: CAWSLQGAGYGYTF.

This clone was counted a single time. This rearrangement joins TRBV5-1 to TRBJ1-2; no clear D. Per the germline V gene, CDR1 is SGHRS and CDR2 is YFSETQ. The CDR3 is made up of 15 amino acids. Trimming shortened V by 1 base and J by 4 bases, and 14 bases separated the two germline ends. The CDR3: CASSLQNPRLYGYTF. The DNA for the CDR3 is TGCGCCAGCAGCTTGCAAAACCCAAGACTCTATGGCTACACCTTC.

The V gene is TRBV7-3, the J gene TRBJ2-3, with a weak D call TRBD2 (6 bases). Trimming left V 5 bases short and J 1 base short, with 19 bases between. This CDR3 spans 17 amino acids. From germline, CDR1 is SGHTA and CDR2 FQGTGA. CDR3 residues: CASSPGRLAIGTDTQYF. DNA for the CDR3: TGTGCCAGCAGCCCCGGTCGGCTAGCGATAGGCACAGATACGCAGTATTTT. The full variable domain, rest sourced from reference TRBV7-3 and TRBJ2-3, is GAGVSQTPSNKVTEKGKYVELRCDPISGHTALYWYRQSLGQGPEFLIYFQGTGAADDSGLPNDRFFAVRPEGSVSTLKIQRTERGDSAVYLCASSPGRLAIGTDTQYFGPGTRLTVL.

This clone was seen a handful of times. DNA for the CDR3: TGTGCCAGCAGCTTAGTACCAGGGGTTAACTACAATGAGCAGTTCTTC. Amino acid sequence: CASSLVPGVNYNEQFF. The gene calls are TRBV11-2 and TRBJ2-1, with a possible D match to TRBD1 (6 bases). In germline, CDR1 is SGHAT, CDR2 FQNNGV. The CDR3 loop spans 16 amino acids. Trimming took 1 base from V and 3 from J, leaving 13 bases between them.

The chain is built from TRBV9 and TRBJ2-1, with 13 positions matching TRBD2. V was pared by 3 bases and J by 9 bases, with 9 bases of the junction left unmatched. CDR1 SGDLS and CDR2 YYNGEE come from the germline V gene. CDR3 size: 16 residues. The CDR3, as DNA: TGTGCCAGCAGCGAGGCTCCGGGACTAGCGGGATTTGAGCAGTTCTTC. Protein product: CASSEAPGLAGFEQFF.

This clone was recorded only once. The CDR3 coding sequence is TGCGCCAGCAGCCCAGGACAGGCGGGGAATCAGCCCCAGCATTTT. It yields the protein CASSPGQAGNQPQHF. The chain joins TRBV5-1 to TRBJ1-5, with 7 bases lining up with TRBD1. Per germline, CDR1 SGHRS and CDR2 YFSETQ. The CDR3 extends over 15 amino acids. V gave up 4 bases and J gave up 4 bases; unmatched junction bases: 8.

This clone was seen a handful of times. The chain uses TRBV4-2 and TRBJ2-1, with TRBD2 matching 7 bases. The CDR3 spans 15 residues. The ends lost 5 bases at V and 7 bases at J; junction bases unmatched: 11. Germline V lookup: CDR1 LGHNA, CDR2 YNFKEQ. The CDR3 here is CASSMAAGEGNEQFF. In DNA, the CDR3 is TGTGCCAGCAGCATGGCGGCGGGAGAGGGAAATGAGCAGTTCTTC.

As to this clone: This CDR3 is also generated by other DNA sequences in the sample. The V and J genes are TRBV27 and TRBJ1-6; 7 nucleotides line up with TRBD1. V was pared by 0 bases and J by 7 bases, with 0 bases of the junction left unmatched. This CDR3 has 14 amino acids. Germline V lookup: CDR1 MNHEY, CDR2 SMNVEV (reference sequence). This chain's CDR3 is CASSLSTGNSPLHF. The CDR3 coding sequence is TGTGCCAGCAGTTTATCGACAGGGAATTCACCCCTCCACTTT.

V usage is TRBV18 and J usage is TRBJ1-2, with TRBD1 as a possible D gene (5 bases). From germline, CDR1 is KGHSH and CDR2 LQKENI. This CDR3 contains 12 residues. V gave up 3 bases and J gave up 6 bases, with 8 bases separating them. The CDR3 loop reads CASSPQDNGYTF. The CDR3 nucleotides are TGTGCCAGCTCACCGCAGGACAATGGCTACACCTTC.

The chain joins TRBV29-1 to TRBJ2-1, with TRBD1 matching 7 bases. CDR1 is SQVTM, CDR2 ANQGSEA, per germline. V lost 7 bases and J lost 5; bases outside the gene matches: 11. This CDR3 spans 14 amino acids. The CDR3 sequence: CSADPNRGDNEQFF. CDR3 DNA: TGCAGCGCCGACCCTAACAGGGGAGACAATGAGCAGTTCTTC.

The chain uses TRBV27 and TRBJ1-4, with unresolved D. V lost 5 bases, J lost 0 bases, and 13 bases lay in between. This CDR3 comprises 16 residues. Germline CDR1 MNHEY, CDR2 SMNVEV (reference sequence). This CDR3 is CASSQQIRATNEKLFF. The CDR3 bases are TGTGCCAGCAGTCAACAAATCCGTGCAACTAATGAAAAACTGTTTTTT.